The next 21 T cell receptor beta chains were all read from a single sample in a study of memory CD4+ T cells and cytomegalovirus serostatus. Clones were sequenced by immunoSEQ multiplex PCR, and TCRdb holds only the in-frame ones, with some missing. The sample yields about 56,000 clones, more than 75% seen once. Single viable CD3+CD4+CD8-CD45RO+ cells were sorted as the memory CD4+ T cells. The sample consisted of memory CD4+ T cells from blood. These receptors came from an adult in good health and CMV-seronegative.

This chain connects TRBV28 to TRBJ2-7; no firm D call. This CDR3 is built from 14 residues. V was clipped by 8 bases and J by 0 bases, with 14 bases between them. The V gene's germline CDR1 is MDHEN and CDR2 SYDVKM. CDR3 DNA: TGTGCCAGCGGTCGGACGGTGAGCTCCTACGAGCAGTACTTC. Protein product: CASGRTVSSYEQYF.

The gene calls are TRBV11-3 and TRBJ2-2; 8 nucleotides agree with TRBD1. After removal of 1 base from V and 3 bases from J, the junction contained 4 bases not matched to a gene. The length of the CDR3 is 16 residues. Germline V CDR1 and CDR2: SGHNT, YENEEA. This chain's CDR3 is CASSLGRQGYTGELFF. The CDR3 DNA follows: TGTGCCAGCAGCTTAGGCAGACAGGGGTACACCGGGGAGCTGTTTTTT.

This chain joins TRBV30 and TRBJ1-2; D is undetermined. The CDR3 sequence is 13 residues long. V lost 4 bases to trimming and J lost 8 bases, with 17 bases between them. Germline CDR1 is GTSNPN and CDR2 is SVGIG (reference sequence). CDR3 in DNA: TGTGCCTGGACCCCCCCGGGCCCTTGGGGCTACACCTTC. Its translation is CAWTPPGPWGYTF. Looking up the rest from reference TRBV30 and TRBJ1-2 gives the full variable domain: SQTIHQWPATLVQPVGSPLSLECTVEGTSNPNLYWYRQAAGRGLQLLFYSVGIGQISSEVPQNLSASRPQDRQFILSSKKLLLSDSGFYLCAWTPPGPWGYTFGSGTRLTVV.

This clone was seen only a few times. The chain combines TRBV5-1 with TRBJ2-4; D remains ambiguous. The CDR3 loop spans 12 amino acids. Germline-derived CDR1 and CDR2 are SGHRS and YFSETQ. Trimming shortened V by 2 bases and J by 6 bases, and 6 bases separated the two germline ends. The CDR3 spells CASSFDGNIQYF. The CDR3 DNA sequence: TGCGCCAGCAGCTTCGACGGAAACATTCAGTACTTC.

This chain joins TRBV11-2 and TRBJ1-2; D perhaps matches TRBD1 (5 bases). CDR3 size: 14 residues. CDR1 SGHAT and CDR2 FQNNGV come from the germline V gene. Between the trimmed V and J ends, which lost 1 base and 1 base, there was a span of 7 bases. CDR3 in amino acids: CASSLGQRNYGYTF. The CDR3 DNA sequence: TGTGCCAGCAGCTTAGGACAGCGTAACTATGGCTACACCTTC.

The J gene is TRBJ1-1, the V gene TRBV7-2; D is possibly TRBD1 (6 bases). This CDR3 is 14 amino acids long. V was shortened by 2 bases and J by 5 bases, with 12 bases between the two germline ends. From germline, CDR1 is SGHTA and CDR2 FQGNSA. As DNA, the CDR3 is TGTGCCAGCAGCTTATCCCCAGGGGCAACTGAAGCTTTCTTT. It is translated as CASSLSPGATEAFF.

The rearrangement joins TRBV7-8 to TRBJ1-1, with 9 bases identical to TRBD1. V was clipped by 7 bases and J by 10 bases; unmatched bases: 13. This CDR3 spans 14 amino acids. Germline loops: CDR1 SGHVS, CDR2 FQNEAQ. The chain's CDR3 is CASTTVGQGYGAFF. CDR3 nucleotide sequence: TGTGCCAGCACCACTGTGGGACAGGGATATGGAGCTTTCTTT.

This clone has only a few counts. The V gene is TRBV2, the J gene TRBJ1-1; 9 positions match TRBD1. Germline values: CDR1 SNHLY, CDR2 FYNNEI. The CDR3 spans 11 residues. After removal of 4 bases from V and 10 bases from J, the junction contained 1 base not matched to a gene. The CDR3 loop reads CASSVGQGAFF. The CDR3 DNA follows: TGTGCCAGCAGTGTGGGACAGGGAGCTTTCTTT.

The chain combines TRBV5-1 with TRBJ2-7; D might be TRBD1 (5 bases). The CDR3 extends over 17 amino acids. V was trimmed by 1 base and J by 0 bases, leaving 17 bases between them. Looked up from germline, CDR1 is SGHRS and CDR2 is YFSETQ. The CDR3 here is CASSLRARGPFSYEQYF. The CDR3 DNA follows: TGCGCCAGCAGCTTGCGGGCTAGGGGTCCTTTCTCCTACGAGCAGTACTTC.

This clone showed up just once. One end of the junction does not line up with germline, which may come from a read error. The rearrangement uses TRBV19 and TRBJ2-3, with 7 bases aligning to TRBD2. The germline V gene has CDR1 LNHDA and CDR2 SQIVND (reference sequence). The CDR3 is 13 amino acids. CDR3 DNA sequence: TGTGCCAGTAGGCCTAGCGGCACTGATACGCAGTATTTT. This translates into CASRPSGTDTQYF.

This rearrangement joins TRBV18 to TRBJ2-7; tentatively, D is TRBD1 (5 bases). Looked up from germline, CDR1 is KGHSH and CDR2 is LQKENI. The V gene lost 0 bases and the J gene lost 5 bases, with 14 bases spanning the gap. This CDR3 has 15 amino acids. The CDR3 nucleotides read TGTGCCAGCTCACCACCCTTCAGACAGTCTAACGAGCAGTACTTC. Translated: CASSPPFRQSNEQYF.

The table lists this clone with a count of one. CDR3 sequence reads: CASSFLGAGTEAFF. Here the CDR3 DNA reads TGTGCCAGCAGCTTCTTGGGGGCGGGCACTGAAGCTTTCTTT. The V gene is TRBV7-2, the J gene TRBJ1-1; possibly TRBD1 for D (6 bases). Germline CDR1 is SGHTA and CDR2 is FQGNSA. The V end was cut by 3 bases, the J end by 4 bases, with 12 bases between. This CDR3 is 14 amino acids long.

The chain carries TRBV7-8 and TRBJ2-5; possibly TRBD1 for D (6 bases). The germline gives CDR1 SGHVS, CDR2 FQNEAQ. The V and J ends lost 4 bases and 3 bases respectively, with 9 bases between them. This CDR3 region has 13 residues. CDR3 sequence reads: CASSYGQKETQYF. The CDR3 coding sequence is TGTGCCAGCAGCTATGGACAGAAAGAGACCCAGTACTTC.

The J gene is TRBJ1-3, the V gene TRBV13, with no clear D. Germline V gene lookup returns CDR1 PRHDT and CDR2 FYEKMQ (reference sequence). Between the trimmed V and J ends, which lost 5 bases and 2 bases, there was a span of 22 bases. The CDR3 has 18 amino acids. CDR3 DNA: TGTGCCAGCAGCCCATTGCTCGCCGGAGTCAGAACTGGAAACACCATATATTTT. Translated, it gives CASSPLLAGVRTGNTIYF.

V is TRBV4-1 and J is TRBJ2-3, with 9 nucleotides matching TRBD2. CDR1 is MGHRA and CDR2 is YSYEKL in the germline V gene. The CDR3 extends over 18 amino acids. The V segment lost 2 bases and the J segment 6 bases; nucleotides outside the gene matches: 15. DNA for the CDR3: TGCGCCAGCAGCCAAATCTCCTTTGGCGGGGGGGCAAGGGATACGCAGTATTTT. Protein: CASSQISFGGGARDTQYF.

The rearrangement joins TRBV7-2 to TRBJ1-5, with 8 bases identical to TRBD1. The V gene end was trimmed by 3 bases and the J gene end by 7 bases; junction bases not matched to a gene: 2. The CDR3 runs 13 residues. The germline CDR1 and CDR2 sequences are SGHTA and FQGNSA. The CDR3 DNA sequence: TGTGCCAGCAGCTTTACAGGGGGACAGCCCCAGCATTTT. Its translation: CASSFTGGQPQHF.

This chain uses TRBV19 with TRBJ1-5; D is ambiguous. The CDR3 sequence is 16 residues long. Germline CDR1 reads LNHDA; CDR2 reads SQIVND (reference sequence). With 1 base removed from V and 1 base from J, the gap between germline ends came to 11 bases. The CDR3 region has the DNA TGTGCCAGTAGTATAGCAGGCAGGTGGAGCAATCAGCCCCAGCATTTT. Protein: CASSIAGRWSNQPQHF.

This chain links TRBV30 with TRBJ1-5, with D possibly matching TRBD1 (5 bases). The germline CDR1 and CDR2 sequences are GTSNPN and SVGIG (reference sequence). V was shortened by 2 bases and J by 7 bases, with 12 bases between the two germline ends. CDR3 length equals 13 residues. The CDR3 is CAWSLEGPQPQHF. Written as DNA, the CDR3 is TGTGCCTGGAGTTTAGAGGGGCCACAGCCCCAGCATTTT.

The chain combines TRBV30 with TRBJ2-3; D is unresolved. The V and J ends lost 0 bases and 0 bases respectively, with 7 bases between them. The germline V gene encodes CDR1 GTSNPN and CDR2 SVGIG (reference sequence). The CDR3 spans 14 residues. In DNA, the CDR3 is TGTGCCTGGAGTGTGGGTTCAAGCACAGATACGCAGTATTTT. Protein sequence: CAWSVGSSTDTQYF. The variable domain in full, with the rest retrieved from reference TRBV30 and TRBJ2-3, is SQTIHQWPATLVQPVGSPLSLECTVEGTSNPNLYWYRQAAGRGLQLLFYSVGIGQISSEVPQNLSASRPQDRQFILSSKKLLLSDSGFYLCAWSVGSSTDTQYFGPGTRLTVL.

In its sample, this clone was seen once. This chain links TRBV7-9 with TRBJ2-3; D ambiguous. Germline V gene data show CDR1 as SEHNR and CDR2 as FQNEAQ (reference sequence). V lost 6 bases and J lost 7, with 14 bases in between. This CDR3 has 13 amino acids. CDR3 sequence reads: CASSPSTSNTQYF. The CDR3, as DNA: TGTGCCAGCAGTCCTTCCACGAGCAATACGCAGTATTTT. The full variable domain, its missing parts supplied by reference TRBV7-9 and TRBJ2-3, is DTGVSQNPRHKITKRGQNVTFRCDPISEHNRLYWYRQTLGQGPEFLTYFQNEAQLEKSRLLSDRFSAERPKGSFSTLEIQRTEQGDSAMYLCASSPSTSNTQYFGPGTRLTVL.

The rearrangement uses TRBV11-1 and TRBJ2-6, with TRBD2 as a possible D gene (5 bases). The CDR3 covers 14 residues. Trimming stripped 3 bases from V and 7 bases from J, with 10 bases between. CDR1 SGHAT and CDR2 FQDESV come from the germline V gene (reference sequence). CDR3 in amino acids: CASSLVSVANVLTF. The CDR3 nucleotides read TGTGCCAGCAGCTTGGTTAGCGTCGCCAACGTCCTGACTTTC.